This T cell receptor (beta chain) comes out of a study of T cells after yellow fever vaccination (dated by TCRdb to about 2019). A note on the overall study: The SMART-Seq v4 Ultra Low Input RNA kit was used to prepare libraries from fractions with low cell numbers. Blood was collected at multiple timepoints before and after primary and secondary immunization, and bulk PBMC replicates and cell subsets were isolated. To follow T-cell clones before and after primary and booster YFV17D yellow fever vaccination, bulk TCR alpha and beta repertoires were sequenced over time. The cohort comprised two healthy male donors, one aged 18 to 30 and one aged 30 to 40 years.

Unmatched junction bases come to 9, with V trimmed by 4 bases and J by 6 bases. The CDR3 runs 15 amino acids, cysteine and phenylalanine included. Only CDR3 DNA remains: 45 bases, in frame from the first base. In the germline V gene (reference sequence), CDR1 corresponds to DFQATT and CDR2 to SNEGSKA. Overall results and qualifications from the work: Only a couple of donors were included in the study, so the extent to which the findings can be generalized is limited. A small fraction of clonotypes showed up in both the CD4 and CD8 compartments, probably as a result of convergent recombination. Compared with the primary T-cell response, the secondary T-cell response was faster but weaker, reaching its peak on day 5 rather than on day 15. Computational filtering was needed because FACS-sorted repertoires could contain abundant contaminating clonotypes from the bulk population. Most clones expanded after primary vaccination (around 96% of CD4 and roughly 88% of CD8) were re-detected after the booster, suggesting that broad memory maintenance occurred.

Only a few counts were recorded for this clonotype. Its antigen is currently not known. No much larger clone is present one base from it, and per-base qualities are unavailable. TCR cDNA was made using 5'RACE template switching, a step that added a universal primer site and unique molecular identifiers. Priming of cDNA synthesis was performed from both the TCR alpha and TCR beta constant segments. Library amplification used two PCR steps, and the second PCR step added sample barcodes and sequencing adapters. Sequencing of libraries was performed on Illumina HiSeq 2500 (2x100 bp) or NovaSeq (2x150 bp). Per the original workflow: MIGEC was used to demultiplex reads and collapse the reads into UMI consensus sequences, and MiXCR was used for V(D)J alignment. Vaccine-responding clonotypes were identified with edgeR using replicate PBMC samples, with FDR below 0.01 and a log2 fold change above 5 up to day 15 being required. Bulk clonotypes were assigned CD4 or CD8 identity according to which sequenced CD4 or CD8 repertoire held them at higher abundance. TCRdb reworked the public reads: Q25 trimming with fastp, MiXCR clone assembly, productive beta chains retained. When rows share a CDR3 protein, they turn into one entry using the most common DNA and genes. The authors' filters were not applied to this entry. The sample table lists under 600,000 distinct CDR3 sequences, 21% of them with a count of one. 16% of the sample comes from the top ten.

The treatment or condition tag for this specimen amounts to: live attenuated yellow fever vaccine strain. At each blood-draw timepoint, two biological replicates of bulk PBMCs were collected. PBMCs were isolated from peripheral blood using a standard Ficoll-Paque protocol. TriZol was used to extract RNA from bulk PBMCs, from CD4 and CD8 fractions, and from dextramer-positive and dextramer-negative fractions. The rearranged segments are TRBV20-1 and TRBJ2-2, with 9 central nucleotides matching TRBD1. Sequenced here: PBMCs, sampled roughly 20 days after the first yellow fever vaccination. The clonotype comes from a man aged 18 to 29 who received the YFV17D yellow fever vaccine. The bases are TGCAGTGCTACAGACAGGGGGAAAAGGCCCGGGGAGCTGTTTTTT. Its translation is CSATDRGKRPGELFF.